This entry features one T cell receptor beta chain sequence. V lost 1 base and J lost 0, with 7 bases in between. Looked up from germline, CDR1 is LNHDA and CDR2 is SQIVND (reference sequence). This CDR3 is built from 15 residues. This sample stems from a study of response to subunit inactivated influenza vaccine. TCRdb reprocessed the RT-PCR reads with MiXCR, giving one entry per CDR3 protein. The table records roughly 170,000 distinct CDR3 sequences, around a tenth of them present only once. This TCR was sampled from a man aged 50-59 years who received an inactivated influenza vaccine. The chain couples TRBV19 to TRBJ2-1, with TRBD1 as a possible D gene (6 bases). The sample was non-naive T cells sorted from PBMCs, taken on the day of vaccination. CDR3 sequence: CASSIARGSYNEQFF. DNA for the CDR3: TGTGCCAGTAGTATAGCCAGGGGCTCCTACAATGAGCAGTTCTTC.